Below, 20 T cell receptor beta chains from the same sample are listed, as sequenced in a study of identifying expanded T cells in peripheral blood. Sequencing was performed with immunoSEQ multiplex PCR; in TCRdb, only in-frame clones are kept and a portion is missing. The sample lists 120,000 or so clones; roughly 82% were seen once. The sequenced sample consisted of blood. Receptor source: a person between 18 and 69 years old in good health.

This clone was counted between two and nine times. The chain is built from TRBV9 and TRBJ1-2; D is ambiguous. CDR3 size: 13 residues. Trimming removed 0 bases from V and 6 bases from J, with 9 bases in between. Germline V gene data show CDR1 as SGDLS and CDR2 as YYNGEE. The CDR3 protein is CASSVVEDHGYTF. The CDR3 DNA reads TGTGCCAGCAGCGTAGTAGAGGATCATGGCTACACCTTC.

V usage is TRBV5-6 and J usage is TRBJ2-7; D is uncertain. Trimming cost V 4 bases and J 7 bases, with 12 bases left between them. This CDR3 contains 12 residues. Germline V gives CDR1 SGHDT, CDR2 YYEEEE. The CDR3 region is CASSPSVGEQYF. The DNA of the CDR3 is TGTGCCAGCAGCCCCTCCGTTGGGGAGCAGTACTTC.

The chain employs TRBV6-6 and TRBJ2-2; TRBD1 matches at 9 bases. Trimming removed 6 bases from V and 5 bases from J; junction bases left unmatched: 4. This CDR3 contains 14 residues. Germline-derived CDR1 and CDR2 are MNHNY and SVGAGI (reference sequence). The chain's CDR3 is CASRDRGNTGELFF. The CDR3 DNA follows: TGTGCCAGCAGGGACAGGGGAAATACCGGGGAGCTGTTTTTT.

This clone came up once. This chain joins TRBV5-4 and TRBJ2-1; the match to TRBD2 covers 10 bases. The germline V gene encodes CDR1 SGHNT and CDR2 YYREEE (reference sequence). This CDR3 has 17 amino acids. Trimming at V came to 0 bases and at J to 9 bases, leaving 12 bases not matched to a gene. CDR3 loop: CASSLDPASGGLGEQFF. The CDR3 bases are TGTGCCAGCAGCTTGGACCCGGCTAGCGGGGGTCTGGGTGAGCAGTTCTTC.

As DNA, the CDR3 is TGTGCCAGCAGTGAAATGGGAGCGGGGGGGATTACAGATACGCAGTATTTT. Amino acids: CASSEMGAGGITDTQYF. The gene calls are TRBV2 and TRBJ2-3; 10 positions agree with TRBD2. The V segment lost 2 bases and the J segment 3 bases; nucleotides outside the gene matches: 8. The CDR3 is 17 amino acids. Germline V gene data show CDR1 as SNHLY and CDR2 as FYNNEI.

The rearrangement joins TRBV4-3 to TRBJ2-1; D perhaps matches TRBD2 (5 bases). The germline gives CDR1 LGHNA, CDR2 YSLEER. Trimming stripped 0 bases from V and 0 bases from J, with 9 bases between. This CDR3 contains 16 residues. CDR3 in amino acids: CASSQERGSSYNEQFF. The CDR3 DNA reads TGCGCCAGCAGCCAAGAACGGGGAAGCTCCTACAATGAGCAGTTCTTC.

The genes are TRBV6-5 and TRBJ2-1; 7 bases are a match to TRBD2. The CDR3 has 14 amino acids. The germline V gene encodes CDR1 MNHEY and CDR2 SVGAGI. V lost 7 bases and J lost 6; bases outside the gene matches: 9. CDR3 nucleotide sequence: TGTGCCAGCATCCCCTACTCGGGGGGCAATGAGCAGTTCTTC. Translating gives CASIPYSGGNEQFF.

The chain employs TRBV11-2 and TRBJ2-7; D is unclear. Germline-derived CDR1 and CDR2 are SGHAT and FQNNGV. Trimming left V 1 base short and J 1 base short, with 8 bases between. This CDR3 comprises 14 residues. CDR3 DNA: TGTGCCAGCAGCTTAGGTCTCAGGTCCTACGAGCAGTACTTC. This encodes CASSLGLRSYEQYF.

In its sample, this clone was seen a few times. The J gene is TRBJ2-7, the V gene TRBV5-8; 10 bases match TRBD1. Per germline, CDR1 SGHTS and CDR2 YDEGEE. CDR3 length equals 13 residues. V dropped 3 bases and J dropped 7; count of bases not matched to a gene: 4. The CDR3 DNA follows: TGTGCCAGCAGCTGGGGGGACAGGGGTGAGCAGTACTTC. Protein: CASSWGDRGEQYF.

The CDR3 region has the DNA TGTGCCAGCAGTGTATCGGACTCTGGGGCCAACGTCCTGACTTTC. Amino acid sequence: CASSVSDSGANVLTF. The J gene is TRBJ2-6, the V gene TRBV2; D remains ambiguous. Germline CDR1 is SNHLY and CDR2 is FYNNEI. This CDR3 spans 15 amino acids. The V end lost 4 bases, the J end lost 0 bases, and 7 bases lay between the germline ends.

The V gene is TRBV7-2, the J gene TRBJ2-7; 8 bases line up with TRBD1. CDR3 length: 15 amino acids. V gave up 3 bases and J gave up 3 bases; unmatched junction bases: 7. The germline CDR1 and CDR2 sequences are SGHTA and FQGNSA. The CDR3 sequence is CASSFLGDRYYEQYF. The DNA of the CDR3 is TGTGCCAGCAGCTTTCTGGGGGACAGGTACTACGAGCAGTACTTC. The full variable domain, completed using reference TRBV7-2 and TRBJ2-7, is GAGVSQSPSNKVTEKGKDVELRCDPISGHTALYWYRQSLGQGLEFLIYFQGNSAPDKSGLPSDRFSAERTGGSVSTLTIQRTQQEDSAVYLCASSFLGDRYYEQYFGPGTRLTVT.

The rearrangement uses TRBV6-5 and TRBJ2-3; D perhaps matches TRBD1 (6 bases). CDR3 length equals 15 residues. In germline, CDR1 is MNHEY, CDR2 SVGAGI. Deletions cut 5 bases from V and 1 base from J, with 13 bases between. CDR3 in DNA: TGTGCCAGCAGTGTACAGGGAGCGGGCACAGATACGCAGTATTTT. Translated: CASSVQGAGTDTQYF.

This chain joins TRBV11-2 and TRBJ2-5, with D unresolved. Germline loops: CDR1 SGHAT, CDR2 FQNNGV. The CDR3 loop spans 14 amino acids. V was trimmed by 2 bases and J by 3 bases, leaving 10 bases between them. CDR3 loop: CASSLSSDEETQYF. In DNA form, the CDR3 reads TGTGCCAGCAGCTTATCTTCCGATGAAGAGACCCAGTACTTC.

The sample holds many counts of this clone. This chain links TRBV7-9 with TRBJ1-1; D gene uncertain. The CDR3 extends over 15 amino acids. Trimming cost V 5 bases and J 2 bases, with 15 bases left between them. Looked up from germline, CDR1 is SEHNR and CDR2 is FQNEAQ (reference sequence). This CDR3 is CASSTSERANTEAFF. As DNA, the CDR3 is TGTGCCAGCAGCACCAGTGAGAGGGCTAACACTGAAGCTTTCTTT.

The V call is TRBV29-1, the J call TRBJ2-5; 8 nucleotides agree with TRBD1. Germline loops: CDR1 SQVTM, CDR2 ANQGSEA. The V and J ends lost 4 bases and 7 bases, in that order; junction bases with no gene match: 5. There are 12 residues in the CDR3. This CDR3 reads CSVVDREVTQYF. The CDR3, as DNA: TGCAGCGTTGTGGACAGGGAGGTGACCCAGTACTTC.

CDR3 protein: CASSLRRATGQRNYEQYF. The CDR3 DNA follows: TGTGCCAGCAGCTTAAGACGTGCTACTGGACAGCGAAACTACGAGCAGTACTTC. V and J are TRBV11-2 and TRBJ2-7; possible D gene TRBD1, 6 bases. V lost 2 bases and J 3 bases, leaving 23 bases between the germline ends. CDR1 and CDR2 (germline): SGHAT, FQNNGV. The CDR3 totals 18 residues.

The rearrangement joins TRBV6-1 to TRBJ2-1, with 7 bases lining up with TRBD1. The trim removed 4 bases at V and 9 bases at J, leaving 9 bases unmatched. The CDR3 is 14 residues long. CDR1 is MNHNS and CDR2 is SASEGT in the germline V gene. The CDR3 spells CASSAMTGSGEQFF. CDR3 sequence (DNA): TGTGCCAGCAGTGCGATGACAGGGAGCGGTGAGCAGTTCTTC.

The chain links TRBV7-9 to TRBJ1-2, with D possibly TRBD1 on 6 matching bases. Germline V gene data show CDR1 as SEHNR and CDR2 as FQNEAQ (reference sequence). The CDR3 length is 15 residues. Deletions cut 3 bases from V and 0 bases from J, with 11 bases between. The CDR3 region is CASSLRAGANYGYTF. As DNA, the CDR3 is TGTGCCAGCAGCTTGAGGGCAGGGGCTAACTATGGCTACACCTTC.

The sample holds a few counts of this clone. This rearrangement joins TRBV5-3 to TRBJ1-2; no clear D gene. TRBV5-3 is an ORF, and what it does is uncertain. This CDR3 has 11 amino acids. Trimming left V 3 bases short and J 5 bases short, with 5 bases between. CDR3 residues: CARSCRYGYTF. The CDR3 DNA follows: TGTGCCAGAAGCTGCAGGTATGGCTACACCTTC.

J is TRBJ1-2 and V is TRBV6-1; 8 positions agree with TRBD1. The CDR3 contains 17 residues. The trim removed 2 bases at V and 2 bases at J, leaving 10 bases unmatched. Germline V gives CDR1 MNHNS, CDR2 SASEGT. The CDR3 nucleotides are TGTGCCAGCAGTGAAAGAGCAGGGGGCACCCTCAACTATGGCTACACCTTC. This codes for CASSERAGGTLNYGYTF.